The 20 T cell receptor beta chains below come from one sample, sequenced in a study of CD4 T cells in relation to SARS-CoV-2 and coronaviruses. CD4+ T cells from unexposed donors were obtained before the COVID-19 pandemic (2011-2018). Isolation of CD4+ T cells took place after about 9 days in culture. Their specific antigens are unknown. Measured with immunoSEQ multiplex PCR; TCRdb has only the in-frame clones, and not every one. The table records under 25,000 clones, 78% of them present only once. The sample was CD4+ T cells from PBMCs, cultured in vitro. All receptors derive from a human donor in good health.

This CDR3 is CASSLAGVLNTQYF. CDR3 sequence (DNA): TGTGCCAGCAGCTTAGCAGGGGTTTTAAATACGCAGTATTTT. V is TRBV7-9 and J is TRBJ2-3; weak D call: TRBD1 (5 bases). The CDR3 is 14 amino acids. Trimming took off 0 bases at V and 7 bases at J, with 11 bases between the two ends. The V gene's germline CDR1 is SEHNR and CDR2 FQNEAQ (reference sequence). The variable domain in full, with the rest retrieved from reference TRBV7-9 and TRBJ2-3, is DTGVSQNPRHKITKRGQNVTFRCDPISEHNRLYWYRQTLGQGPEFLTYFQNEAQLEKSRLLSDRFSAERPKGSFSTLEIQRTEQGDSAMYLCASSLAGVLNTQYFGPGTRLTVL.

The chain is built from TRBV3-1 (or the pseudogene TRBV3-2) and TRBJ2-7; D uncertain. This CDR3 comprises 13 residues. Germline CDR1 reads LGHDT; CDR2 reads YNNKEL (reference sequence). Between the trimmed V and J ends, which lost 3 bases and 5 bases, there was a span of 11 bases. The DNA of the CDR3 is TGTGCCAGCAGCCAGGACCTCAGAAACGAGCAGTACTTC. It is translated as CASSQDLRNEQYF.

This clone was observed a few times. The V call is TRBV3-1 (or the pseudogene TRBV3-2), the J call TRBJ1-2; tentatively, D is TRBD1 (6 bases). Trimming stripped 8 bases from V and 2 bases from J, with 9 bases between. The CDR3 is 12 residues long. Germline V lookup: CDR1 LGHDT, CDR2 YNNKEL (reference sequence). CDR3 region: CASSGQNYGYTF. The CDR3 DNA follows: TGTGCCAGCTCCGGACAGAACTATGGCTACACCTTC.

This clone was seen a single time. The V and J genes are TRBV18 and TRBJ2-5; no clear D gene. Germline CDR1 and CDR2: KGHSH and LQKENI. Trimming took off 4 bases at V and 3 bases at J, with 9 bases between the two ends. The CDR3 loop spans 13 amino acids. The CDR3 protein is CASSRGNEETQYF. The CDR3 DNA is TGTGCCAGCTCACGAGGAAACGAAGAGACCCAGTACTTC.

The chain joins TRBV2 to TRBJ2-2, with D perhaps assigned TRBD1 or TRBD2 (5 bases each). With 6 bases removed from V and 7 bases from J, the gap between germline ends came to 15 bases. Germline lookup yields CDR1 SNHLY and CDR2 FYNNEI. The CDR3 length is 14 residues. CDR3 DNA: TGTGCCAGCAGGTCGGGGAGAGGGGTCGGGGAGCTGTTTTTT. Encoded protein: CASRSGRGVGELFF.

The DNA of the CDR3 is TGTGCCAGCAGCTTAGACGGTCCCTCTGGAAACACCATATATTTT. It is translated as CASSLDGPSGNTIYF. J is TRBJ1-3 and V is TRBV5-4, with D uncertain. Trimming took 2 bases from V and 0 from J, leaving 9 bases between them. The CDR3 runs to 15 residues. Per the germline V gene, CDR1 is SGHNT and CDR2 is YYREEE (reference sequence). Together with reference TRBV5-4 and TRBJ1-3, the CDR3 gives the full variable domain: ETGVTQSPTHLIKTRGQQVTLRCSSQSGHNTVSWYQQALGQGPQFIFQYYREEENGRGNFPPRFSGLQFPNYSSELNVNALELDDSALYLCASSLDGPSGNTIYFGEGSWLTVV.

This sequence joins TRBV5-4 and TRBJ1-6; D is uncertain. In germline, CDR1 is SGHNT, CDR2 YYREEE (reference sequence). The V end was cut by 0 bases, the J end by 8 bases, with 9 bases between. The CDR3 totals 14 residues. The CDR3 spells CASSLESRDSPLHF. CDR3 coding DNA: TGTGCCAGCAGCTTGGAGTCGAGAGATTCACCCCTCCACTTT.

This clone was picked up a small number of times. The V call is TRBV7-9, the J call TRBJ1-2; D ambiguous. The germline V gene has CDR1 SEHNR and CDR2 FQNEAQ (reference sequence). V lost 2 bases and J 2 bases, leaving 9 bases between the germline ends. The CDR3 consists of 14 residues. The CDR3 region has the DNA TGTGCCAGCAGCTTAAGCGGGCAGAACTATGGCTACACCTTC. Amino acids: CASSLSGQNYGYTF.

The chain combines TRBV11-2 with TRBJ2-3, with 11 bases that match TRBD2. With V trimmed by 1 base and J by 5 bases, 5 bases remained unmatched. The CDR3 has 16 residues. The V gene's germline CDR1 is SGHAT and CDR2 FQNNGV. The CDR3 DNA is TGTGCCAGCAGCTTAGGGATAGGACTAGCGGGAGATACGCAGTATTTT. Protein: CASSLGIGLAGDTQYF.

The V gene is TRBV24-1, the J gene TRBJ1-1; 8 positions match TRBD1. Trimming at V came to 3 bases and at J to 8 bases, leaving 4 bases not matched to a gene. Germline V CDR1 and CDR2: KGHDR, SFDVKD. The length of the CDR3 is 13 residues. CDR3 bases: TGTGCCACCAGTGATGACAGGGGACACGAAGCTTTCTTT. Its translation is CATSDDRGHEAFF.

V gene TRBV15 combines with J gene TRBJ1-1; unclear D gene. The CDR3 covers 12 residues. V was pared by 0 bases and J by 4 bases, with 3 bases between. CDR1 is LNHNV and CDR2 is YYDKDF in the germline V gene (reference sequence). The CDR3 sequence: CATSRDTTEAFF. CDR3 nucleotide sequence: TGTGCCACCAGCAGAGATACCACTGAAGCTTTCTTT.

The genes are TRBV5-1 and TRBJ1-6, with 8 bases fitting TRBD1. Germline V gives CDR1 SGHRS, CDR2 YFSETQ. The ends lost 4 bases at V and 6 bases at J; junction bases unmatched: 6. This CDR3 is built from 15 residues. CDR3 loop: CASSAQGGTNSPLHF. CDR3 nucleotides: TGCGCCAGCAGCGCACAGGGGGGGACTAATTCACCCCTCCACTTT.

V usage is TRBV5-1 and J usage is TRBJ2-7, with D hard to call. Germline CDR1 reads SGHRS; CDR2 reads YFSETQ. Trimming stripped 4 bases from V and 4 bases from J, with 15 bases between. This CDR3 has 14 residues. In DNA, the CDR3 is TGCGCCAGCAGCCCGACGGACGGTGGTTACGAGCAGTACTTC. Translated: CASSPTDGGYEQYF.

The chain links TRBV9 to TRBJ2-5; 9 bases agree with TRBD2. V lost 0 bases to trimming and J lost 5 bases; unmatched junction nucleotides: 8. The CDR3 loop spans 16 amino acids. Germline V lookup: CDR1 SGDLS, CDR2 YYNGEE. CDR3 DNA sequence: TGTGCCAGCAGCGTAGCCCTAGCGGGATCTCAGGAGACCCAGTACTTC. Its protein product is CASSVALAGSQETQYF.

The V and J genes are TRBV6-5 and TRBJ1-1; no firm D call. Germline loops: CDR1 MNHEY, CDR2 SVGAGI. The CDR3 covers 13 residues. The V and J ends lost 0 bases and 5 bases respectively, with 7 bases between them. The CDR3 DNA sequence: TGTGCCAGCAGTTACTCACTAGGAACTGAAGCTTTCTTT. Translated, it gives CASSYSLGTEAFF.

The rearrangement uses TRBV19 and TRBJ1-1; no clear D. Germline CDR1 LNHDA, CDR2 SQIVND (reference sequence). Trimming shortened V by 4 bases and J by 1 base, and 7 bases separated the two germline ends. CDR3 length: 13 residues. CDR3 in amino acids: CASSTRTNTEAFF. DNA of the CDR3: TGTGCCAGTAGTACGCGGACGAACACTGAAGCTTTCTTT.

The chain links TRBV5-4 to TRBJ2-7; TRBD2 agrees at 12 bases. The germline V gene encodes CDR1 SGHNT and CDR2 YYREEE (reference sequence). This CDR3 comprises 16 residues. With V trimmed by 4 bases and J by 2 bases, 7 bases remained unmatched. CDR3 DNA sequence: TGTGCCAGCAGCCAAGGTCTAGCGGGAGGGACCTACGAGCAGTACTTC. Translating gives CASSQGLAGGTYEQYF.

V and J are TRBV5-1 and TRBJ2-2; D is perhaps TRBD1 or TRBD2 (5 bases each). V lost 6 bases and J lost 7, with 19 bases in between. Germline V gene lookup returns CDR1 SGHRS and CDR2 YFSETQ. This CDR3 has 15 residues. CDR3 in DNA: TGCGCCAGCAACGCCTTGCGAGGGACGGACGGGGAGCTGTTTTTT. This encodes CASNALRGTDGELFF.

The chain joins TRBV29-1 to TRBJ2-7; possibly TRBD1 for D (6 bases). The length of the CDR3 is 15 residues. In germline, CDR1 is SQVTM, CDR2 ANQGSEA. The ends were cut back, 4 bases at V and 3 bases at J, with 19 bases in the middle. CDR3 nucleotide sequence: TGCAGCGTTGCGTGGGGCAGGGGACCCCTCTACGAGCAGTACTTC. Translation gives CSVAWGRGPLYEQYF.

The CDR3, as DNA: TGTGCCAGCAGTGAATGGAGGGACGGCTACACCTTC. Translated: CASSEWRDGYTF. The chain is built from TRBV2 and TRBJ1-2; D is perhaps TRBD1 (5 bases). The CDR3 length is 12 residues. V was shortened by 2 bases and J by 8 bases, with 9 bases between the two germline ends. Per the germline V gene, CDR1 is SNHLY and CDR2 is FYNNEI.